This TCR beta chain is drawn from a study of T cell changes during pregnancy in multiple sclerosis. CDR3 length equals 13 residues. The ends were cut back, 0 bases at V and 1 base at J, with 4 bases in the middle. Germline values: CDR1 SGHDT, CDR2 YYEEEE. Repertoires were generated with immunoSEQ multiplex PCR, while TCRdb's copy carries only in-frame clones and drops some. The sample consists of some 99,000 clones, just over 90% of them appearing once. Source: peripheral blood, taken after pregnancy. This sequence originates from a female donor in good health, enrolled as a control in a pregnancy study. V is TRBV5-6 and J is TRBJ1-1; D is undetermined. CDR3 in DNA: TGTGCCAGCAGCTTGGGAGGGAACACTGAAGCTTTCTTT. Protein product: CASSLGGNTEAFF.